The 26 T cell receptor beta chains reported below all come from one sample, sequenced in a study of shared clonotypes between healthy human individuals. TCRdb keeps only in-frame clones here, not all; method: immunoSEQ multiplex PCR. This table has hundreds of thousands of clones, approximately 71% appearing once. The sample consisted of PBMCs. The receptors originated from a woman in her thirties or forties in good health. Some clones in this sample may be carry-over from other donors' samples.

Turning to this clone: This sequence may be a read error, since a much larger clone differs from it by one base. The sample carries other DNA sequences with the same CDR3. The rearrangement links TRBV30 to TRBJ1-6; TRBD1 is a possible D gene (5 bases). There are 14 residues in the CDR3. The germline CDR1 and CDR2 sequences are GTSNPN and SVGIG (reference sequence). V was clipped by 3 bases and J by 8 bases, with 14 bases between them. This CDR3 is CAWSVHGGDSPLHF. Here the CDR3 DNA reads TGTGCCTGGAGCGTACATGGGGGGGATTCACCCCTCCACTTT.

The V gene is TRBV7-2, the J gene TRBJ2-4; 7 nucleotides line up with TRBD1. The V gene's germline CDR1 is SGHTA and CDR2 FQGNSA. The V segment lost 2 bases and the J segment 4 bases; nucleotides outside the gene matches: 2. This CDR3 region has 14 residues. CDR3 nucleotide sequence: TGTGCCAGCAGCTTAAGGGGGCAAAAAAACATTCAGTACTTC. Protein: CASSLRGQKNIQYF.

The chain couples TRBV15 to TRBJ1-5; 7 bases line up with TRBD1. CDR1 is LNHNV and CDR2 is YYDKDF in the germline V gene (reference sequence). Trimming at V came to 3 bases and at J to 2 bases, leaving 4 bases not matched to a gene. This CDR3 spans 15 amino acids. CDR3 sequence: CATSSYRGGNQPQHF. The CDR3 nucleotides are TGTGCCACCAGCAGCTACAGGGGTGGCAATCAGCCCCAGCATTTT. Drawing the rest from reference TRBV15 and TRBJ1-5, the complete variable domain is DAMVIQNPRYQVTQFGKPVTLSCSQTLNHNVMYWYQQKSSQAPKLLFHYYDKDFNNEADTPDNFQSRRPNTSFCFLDIRSPGLGDTAMYLCATSSYRGGNQPQHFGDGTRLSIL.

This chain connects TRBV6-5 to TRBJ1-3; D is perhaps TRBD1 (6 bases). This CDR3 is 16 amino acids long. V lost 4 bases and J 4 bases, leaving 17 bases between the germline ends. The germline CDR1 and CDR2 sequences are MNHEY and SVGAGI. The CDR3 DNA reads TGTGCCAGCAGTTCGGGGGTCCGGGGGCGCGGAAACACCATATATTTT. Its translation: CASSSGVRGRGNTIYF.

This chain uses TRBV2 with TRBJ2-3; D call uncertain. CDR1 is SNHLY, CDR2 FYNNEI, per germline. V was shortened by 7 bases and J by 3 bases, with 17 bases between the two germline ends. The CDR3 covers 15 residues. DNA for the CDR3: TGTGCCAGCATCGAGGAATCGGGTTGGACAGATACGCAGTATTTT. This sequence encodes CASIEESGWTDTQYF. The entire variable domain, with the rest obtained from reference TRBV2 and TRBJ2-3, is as follows: EPEVTQTPSHQVTQMGQEVILRCVPISNHLYFYWYRQILGQKVEFLVSFYNNEISEKSEIFDDQFSVERPDGSNFTLKIRSTKLEDSAMYFCASIEESGWTDTQYFGPGTRLTVL.

As concerns this clone: Sequence at one end of the junction differs from germline and may be a read error. The chain couples TRBV19 to TRBJ2-5; D possibly corresponds to TRBD1 (6 bases). The CDR3 is 15 residues long. The germline gives CDR1 LNHDA, CDR2 SQIVND (reference sequence). In DNA form, the CDR3 reads TGTGCCGGTAGGGAAGCAGGGGTGGGCCGAGAGACCCAGTACTTC. Its protein product is CAGREAGVGRETQYF.

On this clone itself: A far larger clone is just one base off, so this is likely a read error. This chain connects TRBV9 to TRBJ1-4; a weak D match, TRBD1 (6 bases). This CDR3 contains 15 residues. CDR1 and CDR2 from the germline V gene are SGDLS and YYNGEE. The V end was cut by 7 bases, the J end by 8 bases, with 21 bases between. The CDR3 reads CASGPRGQGREKLFF. CDR3 in DNA: TGTGCCAGCGGCCCCCGGGGGCAGGGTCGGGAAAAACTGTTTTTT.

A single count supports this clone. The chain employs TRBV5-6 and TRBJ2-7; the D call may be TRBD1 or TRBD2 (5 bases each). The CDR3 consists of 14 residues. From germline, CDR1 is SGHDT and CDR2 YYEEEE. Trimming stripped 0 bases from V and 2 bases from J, with 9 bases between. This CDR3 is CASSLAPGPYEQYF. CDR3 coding DNA: TGTGCCAGCAGCTTGGCACCGGGGCCCTACGAGCAGTACTTC.

The V call is TRBV5-4, the J call TRBJ2-3; either TRBD1 or TRBD2 may supply D (6 bases each). Trimming removed 5 bases at V and 2 bases at J, with 24 bases between. Germline V gene lookup returns CDR1 SGHNT and CDR2 YYREEE (reference sequence). This CDR3 region has 18 residues. The CDR3 is CASRLGGTSGLTTDTQYF. DNA of the CDR3: TGTGCCAGCAGGCTAGGGGGGACCTCGGGACTGACCACAGATACGCAGTATTTT.

This clone occurred once. The chain is built from TRBV28 and TRBJ2-2; no firm D call. Looked up from germline, CDR1 is MDHEN and CDR2 is SYDVKM. This CDR3 has 15 residues. V was trimmed by 2 bases and J by 6 bases, leaving 13 bases between them. The CDR3 region has the DNA TGTGCCAGCAGTTTAGGGTCCGATAACGCCGGGGAGCTGTTTTTT. This gives the protein CASSLGSDNAGELFF.

The chain recombines TRBV7-6 with TRBJ2-7; D is ambiguous. The V and J ends lost 3 bases and 0 bases respectively, with 3 bases between them. The CDR3 has 12 amino acids. The germline V gene encodes CDR1 SGHVS and CDR2 FNYEAQ. The chain's CDR3 is CASSFVSYEQYF. In nucleotides, the CDR3 is TGTGCCAGCAGCTTTGTCTCCTACGAGCAGTACTTC.

The chain combines TRBV7-3 with TRBJ2-5; TRBD2 agrees at 7 bases. Looked up from germline, CDR1 is SGHTA and CDR2 is FQGTGA. J was trimmed by 5 bases and V by 0 bases; bases with no gene match: 9. The CDR3 contains 16 residues. The CDR3 here is CASSLTASGGEETQYF. The CDR3 region has the DNA TGTGCCAGCAGCTTAACCGCCTCGGGGGGAGAGGAGACCCAGTACTTC.

Points on this clone: With only one base between it and a far larger clone, this is likely a read error. The V gene is TRBV2, the J gene TRBJ1-3, with D tentatively TRBD1 (5 bases). The CDR3 length is 15 residues. Germline CDR1 reads SNHLY; CDR2 reads FYNNEI. The CDR3 protein is CASTPGASSGSTIYF. The CDR3 DNA reads as TGTGCCAGCACCCCTGGGGCCAGCTCTGGAAGCACCATATATTTT.

The chain uses TRBV10-3 and TRBJ2-7; 11 bases line up with TRBD2. The CDR3 has 15 amino acids. The V segment lost 2 bases and the J segment 5 bases; nucleotides outside the gene matches: 5. The germline V gene encodes CDR1 ENHRY and CDR2 SYGVKD. The CDR3 sequence: CAISETSGSGHEQYF. Here the CDR3 DNA reads TGTGCCATCAGTGAGACTAGCGGGAGCGGCCACGAGCAGTACTTC.

V gene TRBV6-1 combines with J gene TRBJ2-7; 11 nucleotides agree with TRBD1. The CDR3 has 15 amino acids. Germline loops: CDR1 MNHNS, CDR2 SASEGT. Germline trimming cut 2 bases from V and 6 bases from J; bases unmatched to any gene: 6. The CDR3 sequence is CASSESGTGGIEQYF. The CDR3 nucleotides read TGTGCCAGCAGTGAAAGTGGGACAGGGGGTATCGAGCAGTACTTC.

To note about this clone: A single base is all that separates this from a far larger clone, so a read error is likely. The same CDR3 arises from other DNA sequences in this sample as well. The V call is TRBV25-1, the J call TRBJ2-2; 11 bases are shared with TRBD2. Germline V lookup: CDR1 MGHDK, CDR2 SYGVNS. The CDR3 is 16 amino acids. Trimming removed 4 bases from V and 8 bases from J; junction bases left unmatched: 9. The CDR3 loop reads CASSGRLAGYAGELFF. CDR3 bases: TGTGCCAGCAGTGGTCGACTAGCGGGATATGCTGGGGAGCTGTTTTTT.

The V gene is TRBV5-1, the J gene TRBJ2-2; 7 positions match TRBD1. V gave up 1 base and J gave up 0 bases; unmatched junction bases: 3. Per the germline V gene, CDR1 is SGHRS and CDR2 is YFSETQ. This CDR3 contains 16 residues. The CDR3 sequence: CASSLSGTANTGELFF. The CDR3 DNA sequence: TGCGCCAGCAGCTTGTCGGGGACAGCGAACACCGGGGAGCTGTTTTTT.

This clone came up many times. The CDR3 sequence: CASSVVSDADTQYF. CDR3 bases: TGTGCCAGCAGCGTAGTGTCAGACGCAGATACGCAGTATTTT. The rearrangement joins TRBV9 to TRBJ2-3; D remains unclear. The CDR3 has 14 residues. Trimming left V 0 bases short and J 4 bases short, with 9 bases between. The germline gives CDR1 SGDLS, CDR2 YYNGEE.

The chain couples TRBV11-1 to TRBJ2-5, with 10 bases aligning to TRBD2. The V gene's germline CDR1 is SGHAT and CDR2 FQDESV (reference sequence). The CDR3 extends over 13 amino acids. The V gene end was trimmed by 4 bases and the J gene end by 4 bases; junction bases not matched to a gene: 0. DNA of the CDR3: TGTGCCAGCAGCTGGACTAGCGGAGAGACCCAGTACTTC. This gives the protein CASSWTSGETQYF.

V gene TRBV10-3 combines with J gene TRBJ2-5, with no clear D. V dropped 6 bases and J dropped 0 bases, with 5 bases sitting between them. The CDR3 sequence is 12 residues long. Germline CDR1 reads ENHRY; CDR2 reads SYGVKD. CDR3 DNA: TGTGCCATCAGGGGAAACCAAGAGACCCAGTACTTC. Amino acids: CAIRGNQETQYF.

In nucleotides, the CDR3 is TGCAGCGTTGTACTTTGGGACAGGGCTTCCACCGGGGAGCTGTTTTTT. Residues: CSVVLWDRASTGELFF. The chain uses TRBV29-1 and TRBJ2-2; 9 positions match TRBD1. Germline CDR1 is SQVTM and CDR2 is ANQGSEA. This CDR3 has 16 residues. The ends lost 4 bases at V and 4 bases at J; junction bases unmatched: 10.

V gene TRBV11-1 combines with J gene TRBJ2-7; the D gene is possibly TRBD1 (6 bases). The germline V and J ends were trimmed by 6 bases and 3 bases, with 12 bases remaining between them. The CDR3 totals 13 residues. Germline V CDR1 and CDR2: SGHAT, FQDESV (reference sequence). The CDR3 spells CASSRGKLYEQYF. The CDR3 nucleotides are TGTGCCAGCAGTAGGGGGAAGCTCTACGAGCAGTACTTC. The whole variable domain, remainder taken from reference TRBV11-1 and TRBJ2-7, is EAEVAQSPRYKITEKSQAVAFWCDPISGHATLYWYRQILGQGPELLVQFQDESVVDDSQLPKDRFSAERLKGVDSTLKIQPAELGDSAMYLCASSRGKLYEQYFGPGTRLTVT.

The CDR3 loop reads CASSQPGTIRNEQFF. Written as DNA, the CDR3 is TGTGCCAGCAGCCAGCCGGGAACGATAAGGAATGAGCAGTTCTTC. This sequence joins TRBV14 and TRBJ2-1, with D perhaps matching TRBD2 (5 bases). Trimming stripped 3 bases from V and 7 bases from J, with 16 bases between. Germline V gene lookup returns CDR1 SGHDN and CDR2 FVKESK. The CDR3 totals 15 residues.

This clone has a single count. A far larger clone differs by one base, so this is likely a read error. As the CDR3 is not closed by the conserved phenylalanine or tryptophan, this likely results from a read error. CDR3 amino acids: CAWSTSTDTQYL. The DNA for the CDR3 is TGTGCCTGGAGTACTAGCACAGATACGCAGTATCTT. The chain uses TRBV30 and TRBJ2-3; D is unclear. Trimming removed 2 bases at V and 0 bases at J, with 3 bases between. Germline lookup yields CDR1 GTSNPN and CDR2 SVGIG (reference sequence). The CDR3 length is 12 residues.

This clone was detected many times. The sample holds other DNA sequences that translate to the same CDR3. V usage is TRBV5-1 and J usage is TRBJ2-7; D is tentatively TRBD1 or TRBD2 (5 bases each). Between the trimmed V and J ends, which lost 1 base and 7 bases, there was a span of 21 bases. The CDR3 has 16 amino acids. Germline values: CDR1 SGHRS, CDR2 YFSETQ. Written as DNA, the CDR3 is TGCGCCAGCAGCTTGAATTTGCAGGGAGTTCCCGGTGAGCAGTACTTC. Translation gives CASSLNLQGVPGEQYF.

With regard to this clone: The junction departs from the called germline gene at one end, perhaps through a read error. The genes are TRBV29-1 and TRBJ1-6; TRBD1 matches 7 bases. CDR3 length: 13 amino acids. CDR1 and CDR2 from the germline V gene are SQVTM and ANQGSEA. The chain's CDR3 is CSVGQGGDSPPHF. CDR3 DNA: TGCAGCGTGGGTCAGGGGGGAGATTCACCCCCCCACTTC. The variable domain in full, with the rest retrieved from reference TRBV29-1 and TRBJ1-6, is SAVISQKPSRDICQRGTSLTIQCQVDSQVTMMFWYRQQPGQSLTLIATANQGSEATYESGFVIDKFPISRPNLTFSTLTVSNMSPEDSSIYLCSVGQGGDSPPHFGNGTRLTVT.